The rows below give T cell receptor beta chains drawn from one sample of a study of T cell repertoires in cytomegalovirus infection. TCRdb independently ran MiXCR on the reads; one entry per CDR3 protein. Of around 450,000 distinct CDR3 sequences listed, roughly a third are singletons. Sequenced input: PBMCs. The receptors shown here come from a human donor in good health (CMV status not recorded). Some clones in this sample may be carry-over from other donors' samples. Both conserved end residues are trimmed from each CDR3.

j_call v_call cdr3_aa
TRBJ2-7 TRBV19 ASSIGLPAYEQY
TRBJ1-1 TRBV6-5 ASSYSEGTEAF
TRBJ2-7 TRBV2 ASSRNRDRFIGDEQY
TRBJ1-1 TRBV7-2 ASSSHRVGNTEAF
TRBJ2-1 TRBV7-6 ASRTTTGSSYNKQF
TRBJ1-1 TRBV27 ASSGGGNTEAF
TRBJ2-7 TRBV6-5 ASSPRQAISYEQY
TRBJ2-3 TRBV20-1 SAFSSAQY
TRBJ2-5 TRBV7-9 ASSFESGYGETQY
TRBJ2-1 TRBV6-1 ASSSYSSGGAYEQF
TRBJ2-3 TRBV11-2 ASSSTRTGRLSTDTQY
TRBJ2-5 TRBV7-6 ASSPSLEKLY
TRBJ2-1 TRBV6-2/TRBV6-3 ASRLGTSGGYNEQF
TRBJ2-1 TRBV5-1 ASSPGDRGFNEQF
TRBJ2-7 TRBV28 ASSGTPFNEQY
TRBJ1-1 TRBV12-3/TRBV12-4 ASGPDRLNTEAF
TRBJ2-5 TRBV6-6 ASSYLAGGLETQY
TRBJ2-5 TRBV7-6 ASSSGATQETQY
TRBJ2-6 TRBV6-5 ASRTDLSGANVLT
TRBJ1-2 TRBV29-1 SVDRTGYGYT